These 5 T cell receptor beta chains originate from one sample sequenced in a study of blood T cell repertoires in COVID-19 (TCRdb year 2020). Library prep was done by the immunoSEQ multiplex PCR assay. The source is immuneACCESS, and TCRdb retained only in-frame sequences with V and J called. Part of the clones is not carried over; for the studies checked, unresolved V genes explain less than half of this, and the remainder is unexplained. Here the sample has 200,000 or so clones; roughly 80% occur a single time. The ten top clones hold 13% to 15% of the sample. Specimen: peripheral blood. The receptors here all came from a man aged 25-45 years with active or convalescent COVID-19.

This sequence joins TRBV15 and TRBJ2-7; a possible D gene is TRBD1 (5 bases). The CDR3 is 13 amino acids. Germline V gives CDR1 LNHNV, CDR2 YYDKDF (reference sequence). V lost 0 bases and J lost 5, with 8 bases in between. CDR3 coding DNA: TGTGCCACCAGCAGAGATGTCAGGGACGAGCAGTACTTC. Encoded protein: CATSRDVRDEQYF.

This rearrangement joins TRBV11-3 to TRBJ2-3; a weak D match, TRBD2 (6 bases). This CDR3 is 19 amino acids long. V was cut by 5 bases and J by 2 bases, with 26 bases left in between. Germline V gives CDR1 SGHNT, CDR2 YENEEA. The CDR3 spells CASSPRGGYLAEDTDTQYF. CDR3 coding DNA: TGTGCCAGCAGCCCTAGAGGAGGGTACTTGGCGGAAGACACAGATACGCAGTATTTT.

The chain joins TRBV19 to TRBJ2-1; 8 bases line up with TRBD1. CDR3 size: 15 residues. The V and J ends lost 4 bases and 7 bases, in that order; junction bases with no gene match: 9. Germline V CDR1 and CDR2: LNHDA, SQIVND (reference sequence). CDR3 protein: CASSTRTGKGNEQFF. CDR3 sequence (DNA): TGTGCCAGTAGTACAAGGACAGGGAAAGGGAATGAGCAGTTCTTC.

The chain joins TRBV18 to TRBJ1-2; tentative D call: TRBD1 (6 bases). In germline, CDR1 is KGHSH, CDR2 LQKENI. CDR3 length equals 16 residues. Between the trimmed V and J ends, which lost 0 bases and 1 base, there was a span of 12 bases. CDR3 DNA: TGTGCCAGCTCACCACCGGTCAGGGGAGATAACTATGGCTACACCTTC. Protein sequence: CASSPPVRGDNYGYTF.

The chain combines TRBV10-2 with TRBJ2-4; possibly TRBD1 for D (6 bases). This CDR3 spans 14 amino acids. V lost 3 bases, J lost 7 bases, and 13 bases lay in between. The V gene's germline CDR1 is WSHSY and CDR2 SAAADI. The CDR3 DNA sequence: TGCGCCAGCAGTGACGGCAGGGGCAGGAACATTCAGTACTTC. Translation gives CASSDGRGRNIQYF.